These T cell receptor beta chains were read from a single sample in a study of blood T cell repertoires in COVID-19. TCRdb's table, derived via immunoSEQ multiplex PCR, lists solely in-frame clones and lacks some. Of around 180,000 clones detected, around 83% appear once; the ten largest clones hold 1.5% to 1.9%. The sample comprised peripheral blood. The receptor source for this set is a human donor in a cohort sampled during active COVID-19. Both conserved end residues are part of each CDR3. The D gene is left open where the match is weak. Expanded clones are given a class, and other clones once, few, many or no size at all.

>TRBD1|TRBV19|TRBJ2-7|-
TGTGCCAGTAGTTTGACAGGGCAGCCCTACGAGCAGTACTTC
CASSLTGQPYEQYF
>-|TRBV21-1|TRBJ1-3|once
TGTGCCAGCAGCCGTCGACGGCGGCGGGGAAACACCATATATTTT
CASSRRRRRGNTIYF
>-|TRBV28|TRBJ1-3|-
TGTGCCAGCAGGACGGACAGTCTATCAGGAAACACCATATATTTT
CASRTDSLSGNTIYF
>-|TRBV27|TRBJ1-2|few
TGTGCCAGCAGTTCCCGGTGGTTCTATGGCTACACCTTC
CASSSRWFYGYTF
>TRBD2|TRBV5-6|TRBJ2-5|-
TGTGCCAGCAGCTCGCTAGCGGGGGGTTGGGAGACCCAGTACTTC
CASSSLAGGWETQYF
>-|TRBV27|TRBJ2-2|-
TGTGCCAGCAGGGGCGGGGTCAACACCGGGGAGCTGTTTTTT
CASRGGVNTGELFF
>TRBD1|TRBV19|TRBJ2-4|-
TGTGCCAGTTCCCGGGACAGGGTCCAAAACATTCAGTACTTC
CASSRDRVQNIQYF
>TRBD1|TRBV5-1|TRBJ1-6|-
TGCGCCAGCAGCCATACCGACAGGGGGTTGGCTTCACCCCTCCACTTT
CASSHTDRGLASPLHF
>-|TRBV6-8|TRBJ2-7|-
TGTGCCAGCAGTTACTGTTTGTGGAGGCGCTCCTACGAGCAGTACTTC
CASSYCLWRRSYEQYF
>-|TRBV5-8|TRBJ1-4|-
TGTGCCAGCAGCCCCTATGGTGAAAAACTGTTTTTT
CASSPYGEKLFF
>-|TRBV19|TRBJ1-2|-
TGTGCCAGTAGATCCGGACAAGCCGGATACTATGGCTACACCTTC
CASRSGQAGYYGYTF
>-|TRBV14|TRBJ1-4|-
TGTGCCAGCAGTCATCGACAGGCCCCTGAAAAACTGTTTTTT
CASSHRQAPEKLFF
>-|TRBV6-1|TRBJ2-7|-
TGTGCCAGCAGTGAGACAGCAGCCCCCTACGAGCAGTACTTC
CASSETAAPYEQYF
>TRBD2|TRBV28|TRBJ2-7|-
TGTGCCAGCAGTTTAACTAGCGGGAGATACGAGCAGTACTTC
CASSLTSGRYEQYF
>TRBD1|TRBV7-2|TRBJ1-1|-
TGTGCCAGCAGCATAAGGGGACAGGGGAACACTGAAGCTTTCTTT
CASSIRGQGNTEAFF
>-|TRBV28|TRBJ1-4|-
TGTGCCAGCAGTCCTGGGACAAGGAATGAAAAACTGTTTTTT
CASSPGTRNEKLFF